This TCR beta chain was documented in a study of blood T cell repertoires in COVID-19 (TCRdb year 2020). A note on the overall study: Samples from collaborators originated in the United States, Italy and Spain and spanned both the acute and convalescent phases of COVID-19. Samples came from the ongoing ImmuneRACE study (first 160 participants) plus 1,254 subjects from 6 global collaborators. Nearly every sample came with metadata listing a de-identified subject ID, COVID-19 status, age in years and sex. The repertoires were released in a freely available public database intended as a resource for research on the immune response to SARS-CoV-2. Subjects who had been exposed to COVID-19, were actively infected with it, or had recovered from it provided the deeply sampled blood TCRbeta repertoires that made up the dataset. Where HLA class I and class II types were available, the types were taken from metadata supplied by the sample provider, not from assay-based typing. The material from the prospective study consisted of cDNA or gDNA derived from T cells, B-cell-depleted T cells, or PBMCs. The study at large found these results: Clinical and demographic metadata were provided uncurated, with the amount varying by source and participant.

For this clone: This clone's antigen is unknown. Base qualities are not provided; no much larger clone lies one nucleotide away.

TCRbeta CDR3 regions were amplified from genomic DNA using the immunoSEQ Assay, a bias-controlled multiplex PCR. As for how the authors treated the data: Within the assay, amplification of reference gene primers was used to estimate how many nucleated cells each sample contained. To quantify the absolute abundance of each unique TCRbeta CDR3 rearrangement, sequence reads were collapsed and filtered. For each sample, productive Simpson clonality was calculated by taking the square root of Simpson's diversity index across productive rearrangements. Entries here come from immuneACCESS through TCRdb and include only in-frame sequences with V and J called. Some clones fail to appear in such tables; in the studies checked, an unresolved V gene covers under half of the shortfall, and the cause of the remainder is unknown. The DNA was the basis for D and trimming; V, J and clone size are from that table. Present in this sample are approximately 250,000 clones, roughly four fifths of which were seen just once. The ten largest clones take up around 4% of the sample.

The collaborating institutions used their own protocols to collect whole blood in K2EDTA tubes. For TCRbeta analysis, collaborators shipped samples as frozen whole blood, isolated PBMCs, or DNA extracted from either of those sample types. V is trimmed back by 4 bases and J by 10 bases, and the junction contains 8 bases that no gene match accounts for. The germline V gene yields MNHEY for CDR1 and SVGAGI for CDR2. The cysteine opens and the phenylalanine closes a CDR3 of 15 amino acids. Only CDR3 DNA is held: 45 bases, read in frame from base 1. The chain joins TRBV6-5 to TRBJ1-6, and 9 junctional nucleotides match TRBD1. This receptor was identified in a man in his forties or fifties with acute or convalescent COVID-19. Specimen: peripheral blood. The sequence in DNA is TGTGCCAGCAGTTTCGGTGGACAGGGGAACTCACCCCTCCACTTT. It codes for CASSFGGQGNSPLHF.